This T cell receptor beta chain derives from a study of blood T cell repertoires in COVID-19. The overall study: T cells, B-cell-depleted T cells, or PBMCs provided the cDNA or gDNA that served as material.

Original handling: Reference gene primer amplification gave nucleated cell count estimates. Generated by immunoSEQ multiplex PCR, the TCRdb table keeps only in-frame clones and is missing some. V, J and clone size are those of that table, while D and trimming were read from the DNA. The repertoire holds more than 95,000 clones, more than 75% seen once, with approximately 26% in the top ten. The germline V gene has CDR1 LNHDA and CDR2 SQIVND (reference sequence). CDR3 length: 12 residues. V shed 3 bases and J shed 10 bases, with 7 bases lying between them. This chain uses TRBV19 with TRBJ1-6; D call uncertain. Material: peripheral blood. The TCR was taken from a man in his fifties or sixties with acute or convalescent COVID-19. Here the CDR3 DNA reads TGTGCCAGTAGTATCAATCGGTCACCCCTCCACTTT. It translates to CASSINRSPLHF.